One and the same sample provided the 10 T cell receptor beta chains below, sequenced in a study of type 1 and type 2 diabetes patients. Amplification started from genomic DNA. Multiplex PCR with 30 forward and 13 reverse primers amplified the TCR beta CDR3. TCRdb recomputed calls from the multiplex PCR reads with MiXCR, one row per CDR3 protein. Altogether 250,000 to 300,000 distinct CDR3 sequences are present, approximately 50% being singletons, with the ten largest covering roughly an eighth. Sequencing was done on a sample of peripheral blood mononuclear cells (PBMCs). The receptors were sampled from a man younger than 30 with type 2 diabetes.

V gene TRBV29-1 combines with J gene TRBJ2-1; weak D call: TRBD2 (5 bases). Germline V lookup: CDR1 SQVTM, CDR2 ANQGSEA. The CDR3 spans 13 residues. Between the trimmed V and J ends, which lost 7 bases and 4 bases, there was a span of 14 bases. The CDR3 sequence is CSAAGGGYNEQFF. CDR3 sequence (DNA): TGCAGCGCCGCAGGTGGAGGATACAATGAGCAGTTCTTC.

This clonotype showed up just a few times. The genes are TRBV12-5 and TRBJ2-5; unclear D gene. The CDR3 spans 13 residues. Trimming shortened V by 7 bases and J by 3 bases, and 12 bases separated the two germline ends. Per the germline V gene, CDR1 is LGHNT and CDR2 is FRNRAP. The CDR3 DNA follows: TGTGCTAGTGTCCCGGAACCCGAAGAGACCCAGTACTTC. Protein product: CASVPEPEETQYF.

This CDR3 reads CASSPEDRGKHEQYF. As DNA, the CDR3 is TGTGCCAGCAGCCCTGAGGACAGGGGGAAACACGAGCAGTACTTC. The genes are TRBV13 and TRBJ2-7; TRBD1 matches at 10 bases. CDR3 size: 15 residues. V trimming: 5 bases; J trimming: 5 bases; junction bases outside the gene matches: 9. Germline values: CDR1 PRHDT, CDR2 FYEKMQ (reference sequence).

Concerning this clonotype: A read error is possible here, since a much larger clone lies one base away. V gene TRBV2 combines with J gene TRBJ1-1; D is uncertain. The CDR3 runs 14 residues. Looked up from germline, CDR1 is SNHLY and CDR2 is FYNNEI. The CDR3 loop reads CASSGRTENTEVFF. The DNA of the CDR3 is TGTGCCAGCAGTGGGCGCACAGAGAACACTGAAGTTTTCTTT.

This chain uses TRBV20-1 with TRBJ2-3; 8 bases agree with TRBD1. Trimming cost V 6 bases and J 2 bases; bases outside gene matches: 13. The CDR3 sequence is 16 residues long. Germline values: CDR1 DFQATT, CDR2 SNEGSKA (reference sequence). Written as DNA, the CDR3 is TGCAGTGCCACGGAAACCGGGACAGGCAACACAGATACGCAGTATTTT. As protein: CSATETGTGNTDTQYF.

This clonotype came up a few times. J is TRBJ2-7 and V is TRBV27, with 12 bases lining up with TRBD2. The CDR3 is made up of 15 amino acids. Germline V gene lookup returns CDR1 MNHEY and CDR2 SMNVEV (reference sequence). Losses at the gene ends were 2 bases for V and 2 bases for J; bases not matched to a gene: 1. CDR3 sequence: CASSLGTSGPYEQYF. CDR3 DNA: TGTGCCAGCAGTTTAGGGACTAGCGGGCCCTACGAGCAGTACTTC.

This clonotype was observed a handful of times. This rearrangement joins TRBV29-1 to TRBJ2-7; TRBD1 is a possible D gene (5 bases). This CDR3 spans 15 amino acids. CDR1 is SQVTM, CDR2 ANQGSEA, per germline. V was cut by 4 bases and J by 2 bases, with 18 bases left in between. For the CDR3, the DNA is TGCAGCGTTGTTAGGGGTCGTCGAGAGACCTACGAGCAGTACTTC. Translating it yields CSVVRGRRETYEQYF.

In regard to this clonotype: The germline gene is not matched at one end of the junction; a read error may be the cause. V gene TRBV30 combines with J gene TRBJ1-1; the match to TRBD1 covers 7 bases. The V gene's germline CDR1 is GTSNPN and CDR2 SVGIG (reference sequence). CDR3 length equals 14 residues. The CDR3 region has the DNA TGTGCCTGGAGTCCTTCGACAGGGAACACTGAAGCTTCCTTT. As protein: CAWSPSTGNTEASF.

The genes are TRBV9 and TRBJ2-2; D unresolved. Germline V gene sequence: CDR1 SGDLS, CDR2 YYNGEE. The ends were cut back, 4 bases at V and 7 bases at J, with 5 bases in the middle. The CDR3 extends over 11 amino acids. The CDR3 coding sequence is TGTGCCAGCAGCATAAGCGGGGAGCTGTTTTTT. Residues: CASSISGELFF.

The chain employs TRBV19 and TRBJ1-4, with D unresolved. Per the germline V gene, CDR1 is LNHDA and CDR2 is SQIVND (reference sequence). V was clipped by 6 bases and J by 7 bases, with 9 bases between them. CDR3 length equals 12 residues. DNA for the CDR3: TGTGCCAGTAGCGACTATTCTGAAAAACTGTTTTTT. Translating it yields CASSDYSEKLFF.